This T cell receptor beta chain was captured by sequencing in a study of CD8 T cells in Susac syndrome. RNA, at about 0.45 to 1 ug, was reverse transcribed with random hexamers. Amplification of TCR beta CDR3 spanned 54 Vbeta and 13 Jbeta via immunoSEQ multiplex PCR. TCRdb recomputed calls from the immunoSEQ multiplex PCR reads with MiXCR, one row per CDR3 protein. The sample holds hundreds of thousands of distinct CDR3 sequences, almost 85% seen once. Germline loops: CDR1 MDHEN, CDR2 SYDVKM. The trim removed 6 bases at V and 0 bases at J, leaving 6 bases unmatched. This CDR3 is 15 amino acids long. Sequencing targeted TCR beta in blood CD8+ and CD4+ T cells. This clonotype was seen just once.

The chain couples TRBV28 to TRBJ2-3; 7 nucleotides match TRBD2. Sequences were obtained from CD8+ T cells from PBMCs. The clonotype comes from a human donor with multiple sclerosis. CDR3 sequence reads: CASRGLADSTDTQYF. The CDR3 DNA sequence: TGTGCCAGCAGGGGGCTAGCGGATAGCACAGATACGCAGTATTTT. The entire variable domain, with the rest obtained from reference TRBV28 and TRBJ2-3, is as follows: DVKVTQSSRYLVKRTGEKVFLECVQDMDHENMFWYRQDPGLGLRLIYFSYDVKMKEKGDIPEGYSVSREKKERFSLILESASTNQTSMYLCASRGLADSTDTQYFGPGTRLTVL.